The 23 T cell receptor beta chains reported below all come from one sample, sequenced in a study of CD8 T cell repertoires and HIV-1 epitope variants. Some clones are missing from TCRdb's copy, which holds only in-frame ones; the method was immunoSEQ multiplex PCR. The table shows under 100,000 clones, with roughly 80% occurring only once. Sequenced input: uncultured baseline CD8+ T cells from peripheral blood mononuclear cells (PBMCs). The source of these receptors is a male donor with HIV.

The CDR3 here is CASSAQLGGEQYF. The CDR3 DNA reads as TGTGCCAGCAGCGCCCAATTAGGGGGCGAGCAGTACTTC. This chain joins TRBV9 and TRBJ2-7; D might be TRBD1 (6 bases). Germline V gives CDR1 SGDLS, CDR2 YYNGEE. The CDR3 totals 13 residues. The V and J ends lost 3 bases and 6 bases respectively, with 13 bases between them.

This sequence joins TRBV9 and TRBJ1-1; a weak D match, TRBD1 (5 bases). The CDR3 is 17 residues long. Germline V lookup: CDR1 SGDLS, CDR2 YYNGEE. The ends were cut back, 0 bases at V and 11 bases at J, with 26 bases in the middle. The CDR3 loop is CASSVVGTWGPEAMAFF. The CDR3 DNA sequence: TGTGCCAGCAGCGTAGTCGGGACCTGGGGACCAGAAGCCATGGCTTTCTTT.

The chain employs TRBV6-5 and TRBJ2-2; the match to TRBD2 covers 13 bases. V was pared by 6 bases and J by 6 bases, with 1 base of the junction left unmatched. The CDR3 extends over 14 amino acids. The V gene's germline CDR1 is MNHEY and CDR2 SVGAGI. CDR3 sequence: CASRGTSGAGELFF. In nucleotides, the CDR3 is TGTGCCAGCAGAGGGACTAGCGGGGCCGGGGAGCTGTTTTTT.

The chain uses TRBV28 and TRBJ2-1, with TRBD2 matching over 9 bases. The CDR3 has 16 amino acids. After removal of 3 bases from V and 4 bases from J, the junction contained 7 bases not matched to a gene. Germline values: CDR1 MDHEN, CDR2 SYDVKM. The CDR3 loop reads CASSFTLAGTYNEQFF. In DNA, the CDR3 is TGTGCCAGCAGTTTTACTCTAGCGGGAACTTACAATGAGCAGTTCTTC.

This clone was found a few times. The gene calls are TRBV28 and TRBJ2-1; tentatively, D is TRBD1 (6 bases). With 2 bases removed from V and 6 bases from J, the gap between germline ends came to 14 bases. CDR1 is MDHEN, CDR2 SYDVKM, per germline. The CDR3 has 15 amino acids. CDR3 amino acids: CASSLTDRGGNEQFF. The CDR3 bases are TGTGCCAGCAGTTTAACGGACAGAGGGGGCAATGAGCAGTTCTTC.

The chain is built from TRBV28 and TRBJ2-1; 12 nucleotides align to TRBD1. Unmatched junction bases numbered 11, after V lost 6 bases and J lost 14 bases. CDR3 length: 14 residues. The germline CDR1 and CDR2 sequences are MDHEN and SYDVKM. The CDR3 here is CASSRDRGLSAKFF. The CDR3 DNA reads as TGTGCCAGCAGCCGGGACAGGGGGCTCTCGGCAAAGTTCTTC.

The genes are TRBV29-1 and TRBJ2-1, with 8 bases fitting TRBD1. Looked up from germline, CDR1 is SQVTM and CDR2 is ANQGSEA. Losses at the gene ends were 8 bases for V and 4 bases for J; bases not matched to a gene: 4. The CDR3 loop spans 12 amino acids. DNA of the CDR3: TGCAGCAAAGGGGACAGGTACAATGAGCAGTTCTTC. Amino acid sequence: CSKGDRYNEQFF.

In DNA, the CDR3 is TGTGCCAGCAGTCGGAAACCTTATAGCAATCAGCCCCAGCATTTT. Translated: CASSRKPYSNQPQHF. J is TRBJ1-5 and V is TRBV6-5; no clear D gene. This CDR3 is built from 15 residues. Germline-derived CDR1 and CDR2 are MNHEY and SVGAGI. V was trimmed by 5 bases and J by 0 bases, leaving 11 bases between them.

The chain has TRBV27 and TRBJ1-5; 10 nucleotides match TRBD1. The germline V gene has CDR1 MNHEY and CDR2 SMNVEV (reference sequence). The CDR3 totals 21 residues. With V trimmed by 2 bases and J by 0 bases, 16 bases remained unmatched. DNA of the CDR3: TGTGCCAGCAGTTTAAGGGCCGGGACAGGGGTAATGGGAGATAGCAATCAGCCCCAGCATTTT. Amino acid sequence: CASSLRAGTGVMGDSNQPQHF.

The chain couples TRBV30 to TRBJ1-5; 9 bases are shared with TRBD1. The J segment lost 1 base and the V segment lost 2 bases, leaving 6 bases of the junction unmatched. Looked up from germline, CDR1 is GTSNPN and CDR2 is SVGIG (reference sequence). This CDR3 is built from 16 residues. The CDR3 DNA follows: TGTGCCTGGAGTCCTACCGGGACAGGGAGCAATCAGCCCCAGCATTTT. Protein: CAWSPTGTGSNQPQHF.

The CDR3 DNA reads as TGTGCCAGCAGCGGACTAGCGGGGGGGCTCGGCTACGAGCAGTACTTC. Its translation is CASSGLAGGLGYEQYF. V usage is TRBV7-9 and J usage is TRBJ2-7, with TRBD2 matching over 15 bases. Looked up from germline, CDR1 is SEHNR and CDR2 is FQNEAQ (reference sequence). V was pared by 5 bases and J by 3 bases, with 5 bases of the junction left unmatched. The CDR3 totals 16 residues.

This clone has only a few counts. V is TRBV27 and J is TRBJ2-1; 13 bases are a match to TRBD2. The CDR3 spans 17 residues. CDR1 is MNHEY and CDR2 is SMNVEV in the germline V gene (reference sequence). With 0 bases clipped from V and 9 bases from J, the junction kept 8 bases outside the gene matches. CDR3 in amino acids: CASSLSVGTSGTGEQFF. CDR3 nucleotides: TGTGCCAGCAGTTTATCGGTAGGGACTAGCGGGACTGGTGAGCAGTTCTTC.

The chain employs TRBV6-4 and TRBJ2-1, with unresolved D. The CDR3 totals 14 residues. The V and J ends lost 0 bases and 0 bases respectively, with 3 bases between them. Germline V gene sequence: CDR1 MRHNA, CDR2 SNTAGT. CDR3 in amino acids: CASSDSDSYNEQFF. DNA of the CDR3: TGTGCCAGCAGTGACTCGGACTCCTACAATGAGCAGTTCTTC.

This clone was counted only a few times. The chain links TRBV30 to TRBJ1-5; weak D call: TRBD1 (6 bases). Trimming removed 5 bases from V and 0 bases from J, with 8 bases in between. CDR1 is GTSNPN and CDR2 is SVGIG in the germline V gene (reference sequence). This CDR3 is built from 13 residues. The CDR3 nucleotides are TGTGCCTGGGGGGGGCGTAGCAATCAGCCCCAGCATTTT. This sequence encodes CAWGGRSNQPQHF.

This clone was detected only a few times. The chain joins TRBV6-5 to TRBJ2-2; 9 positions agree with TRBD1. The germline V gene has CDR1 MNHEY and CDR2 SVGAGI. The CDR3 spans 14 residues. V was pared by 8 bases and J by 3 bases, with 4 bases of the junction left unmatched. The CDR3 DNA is TGTGCCAGCGGGACAGGGTACGACACCGGGGAGCTGTTTTTT. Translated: CASGTGYDTGELFF.

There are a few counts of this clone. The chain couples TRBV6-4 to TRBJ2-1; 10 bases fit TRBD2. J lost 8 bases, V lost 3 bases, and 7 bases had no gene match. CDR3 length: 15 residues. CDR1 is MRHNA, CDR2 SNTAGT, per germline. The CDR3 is CASSETSGDQDEQFF. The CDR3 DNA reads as TGTGCCAGCAGTGAAACTAGCGGGGACCAGGATGAGCAGTTCTTC.

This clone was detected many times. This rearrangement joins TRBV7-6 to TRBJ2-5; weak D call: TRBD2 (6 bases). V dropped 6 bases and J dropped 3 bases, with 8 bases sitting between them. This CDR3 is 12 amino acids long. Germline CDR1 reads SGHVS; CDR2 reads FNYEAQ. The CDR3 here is CASRRDEETQYF. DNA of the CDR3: TGTGCCAGCAGGCGGGACGAAGAGACCCAGTACTTC.

In nucleotides, the CDR3 is TGTGCCAGCAGCGTAAACGGGCCACTGCTAGCCACTGGGGCCAACGTCCTGACTTTC. This translates into CASSVNGPLLATGANVLTF. The genes are TRBV7-2 and TRBJ2-6, with D perhaps matching TRBD2 (5 bases). In germline, CDR1 is SGHTA, CDR2 FQGNSA. This CDR3 is 19 amino acids long. With 5 bases removed from V and 2 bases from J, the gap between germline ends came to 22 bases. Together with reference TRBV7-2 and TRBJ2-6, the CDR3 gives the full variable domain: GAGVSQSPSNKVTEKGKDVELRCDPISGHTALYWYRQSLGQGLEFLIYFQGNSAPDKSGLPSDRFSAERTGGSVSTLTIQRTQQEDSAVYLCASSVNGPLLATGANVLTFGAGSRLTVL.

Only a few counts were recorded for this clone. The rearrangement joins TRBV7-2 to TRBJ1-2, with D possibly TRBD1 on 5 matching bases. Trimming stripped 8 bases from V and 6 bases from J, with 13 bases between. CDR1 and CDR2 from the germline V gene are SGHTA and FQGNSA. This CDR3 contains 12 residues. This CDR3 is CASGRGRHGYTF. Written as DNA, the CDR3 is TGTGCCAGCGGAAGGGGCAGGCATGGCTACACCTTC.

As DNA, the CDR3 is TGTGCCAGCAGTTCAGCCCGATCACCCCTCCACTTT. Translation: CASSSARSPLHF. V is TRBV6-6 and J is TRBJ1-6; unclear D gene. There are 12 residues in the CDR3. V lost 4 bases and J lost 10, with 8 bases in between. CDR1 is MNHNY, CDR2 SVGAGI, per germline (reference sequence).

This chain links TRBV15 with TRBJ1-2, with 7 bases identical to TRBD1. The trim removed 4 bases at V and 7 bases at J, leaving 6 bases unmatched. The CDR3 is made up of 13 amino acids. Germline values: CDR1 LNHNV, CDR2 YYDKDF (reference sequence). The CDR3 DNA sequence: TGTGCCACCAGCACGGGACAGCGACTTGGCTACACCTTC. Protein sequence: CATSTGQRLGYTF.

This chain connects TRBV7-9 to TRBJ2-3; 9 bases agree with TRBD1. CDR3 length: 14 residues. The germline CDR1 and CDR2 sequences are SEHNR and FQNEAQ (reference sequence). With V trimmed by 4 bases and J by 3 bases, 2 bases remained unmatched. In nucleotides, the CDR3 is TGTGCCAGCAGCTACAGGGGGCATACAGATACGCAGTATTTT. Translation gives CASSYRGHTDTQYF. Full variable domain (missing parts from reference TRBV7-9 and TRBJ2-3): DTGVSQNPRHKITKRGQNVTFRCDPISEHNRLYWYRQTLGQGPEFLTYFQNEAQLEKSRLLSDRFSAERPKGSFSTLEIQRTEQGDSAMYLCASSYRGHTDTQYFGPGTRLTVL.

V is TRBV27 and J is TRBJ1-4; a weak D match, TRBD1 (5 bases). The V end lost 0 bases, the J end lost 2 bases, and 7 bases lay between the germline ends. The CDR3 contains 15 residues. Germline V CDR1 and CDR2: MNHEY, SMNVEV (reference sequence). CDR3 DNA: TGTGCCAGCAGTTTATCAAGGGGTACTAATGAAAAACTGTTTTTT. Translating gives CASSLSRGTNEKLFF.